This T cell receptor beta chain emerged from a study of response to subunit inactivated influenza vaccine. Points from the study as a whole: Each seasonal flu vaccination may recruit only limited new T cells, authors suggested.

A few counts support this clonotype. Its antigen is currently unknown. One entry per CDR3 protein, called by TCRdb with MiXCR from the RT-PCR reads. The data hold 250,000 to 350,000 distinct CDR3 sequences, with 22% observed a single time. The V end was cut by 5 bases, the J end by 14 bases, with 16 bases between. Germline V lookup: CDR1 MNHNS, CDR2 SASEGT. The CDR3 is 13 amino acids. The receptor comes from a man aged 45-69 years who received an inactivated influenza vaccine. The rearrangement joins TRBV6-1 to TRBJ1-6, with D possibly matching TRBD1 (5 bases). Sequencing used PBMCs from blood, obtained approximately 20 months after vaccination. CDR3 loop: CASSPQTDLTLHF. CDR3 DNA sequence: TGTGCCAGCAGTCCCCAGACAGATCTAACCCTCCACTTT.